This T cell receptor beta chain comes out of a study of molecular identifiers for immune sequencing clone quantification (dated by TCRdb to 2016 to 2018). Regarding the complete study: In a replicate experiment, RNA from about 19,000 or 110,000 naive CD8 T cells was split into five aliquots, four of which were sequenced. This methods study benchmarked molecular-identifier clustering-based TCR repertoire sequencing (MIDCIRS) and TCR RNA copy counting, using CD8 T cells to do so. Beyond this particular receptor, the publication reports: Spiked-in Jurkat TCR RNA (roughly 10 copies' worth), which is not part of the donor repertoire, was contained in the naive libraries. In CMV-specific effector cells, over 97% of molecules were held by clones above 20 RNA copies, whereas under 1% of molecules were held by such clones in naive cells. When barcode sub-clustering was left out, chimeric consensus sequences inflated TCR diversity, with chimeras reaching as high as 47%. Even against a background of 750,000 to 1,000,000 naive CD8 T cells, spiked-in Jurkat TCR RNA amounting to a single cell's worth was reported to be detectable. Modeling gave about 3 recovered TCR RNA copies per cell versus around 10 by digital PCR, implying around 31% capture efficiency. The sizes of highly expanded clones could end up underestimated when identical TCR molecules share a barcode.

As regards this clonotype: No cognate antigen has been identified for it. A much more abundant neighbour one base away suggests this may be a read error.

From a lookup of the germline V gene, CDR1 and CDR2 are SGHVS and FNYEAQ. The V and J ends are trimmed by 7 bases and 5 bases, leaving 11 bases between them. There are 12 amino acids in the CDR3, from cysteine to phenylalanine inclusive. Just CDR3 DNA is preserved here, 36 bases in frame from base 1. Libraries of naive CD8 T cells were built from anywhere between roughly 19,000 and 1,000,000 sorted cells, with 10%, 30% or 50% of the purified RNA used. Naive CD8 T cells, defined as CD8+CD4-CCR7+CD45RA+, were FACS-sorted into RLT Plus buffer on a BD FACSAria II. Detection sensitivity was tested by spiking Jurkat RNA equal to some 11 TCR copies' worth into samples containing 20,000-1,000,000 naive CD8 T cells. Enrichment of CD8 T cells was done with RosetteSep CD8+ T Cell Enrichment Cocktail plus Ficoll-Paque, and ACK red cell lysis came afterward. Library generation was performed with PCR. Sequencer: Illumina HiSeq 4000. Bulk TCR libraries were made following a previously described method, with the TCR primers given in Table S5. The Qiagen AllPrep DNA/RNA kit was used to purify total RNA. Before analysis, reads from multiple sequencing runs of one library were combined. On the study's bioinformatics: Reads were retained only if an exact TCR constant sequence was present, and the retained reads were trimmed to 150 nt and grouped according to their 12-nt molecular barcodes. Reads in each barcode group were sub-clustered using a 15% Levenshtein threshold, and a quality-weighted consensus sequence was built for each RNA molecule. Non-functional sequences were filtered out, along with any lower-count sequence sitting one edit away from another sequence. Based on a fit of two negative binomial distributions, barcode sub-clusters having less than 20% of the maximum read count were discarded. The public reads were quality trimmed at Q25 with fastp and then assembled into clones with MiXCR by TCRdb, keeping productive beta chains. Every distinct CDR3 protein forms one entry, paired with its most common genes and DNA. These V and J calls are TCRdb output, not the study's own analysis. The sample table records about half a million distinct CDR3 sequences; roughly a fifth of these occur just once. Of the sample, around 0.84% falls within the top ten clones.

The sample comprised naive CD8+ T cells from blood, with Jurkat cell RNA spiked in. This sample's cell subset or site label indicates: FACS-sorted CD8+CD4-CCR7+CD45RA+ naive T cells. Here the chain combines TRBV7-6 and TRBJ1-1, with the D gene call left open. The TCR sequence derives from a human donor in good health. Some libraries in this study had Jurkat cell RNA spiked in. Here is the DNA: TGTGCCAGCACCTCAGACTCGACTGAAGCTTTCTTT. Protein translation: CASTSDSTEAFF.